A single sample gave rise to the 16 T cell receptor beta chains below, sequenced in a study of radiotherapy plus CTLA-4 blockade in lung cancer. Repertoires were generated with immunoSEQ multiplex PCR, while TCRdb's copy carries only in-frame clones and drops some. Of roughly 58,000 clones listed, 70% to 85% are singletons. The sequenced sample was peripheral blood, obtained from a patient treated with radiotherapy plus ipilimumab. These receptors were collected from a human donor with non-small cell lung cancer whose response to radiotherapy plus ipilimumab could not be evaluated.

This CDR3 is CASSSPGLAYEQYF. CDR3 DNA sequence: TGTGCCAGCAGCTCTCCGGGACTTGCCTACGAGCAGTACTTC. The chain employs TRBV5-4 and TRBJ2-7, with D possibly being TRBD2 (6 bases). This CDR3 contains 14 residues. In germline, CDR1 is SGHNT, CDR2 YYREEE (reference sequence). Trimming cost V 3 bases and J 2 bases, with 12 bases left between them.

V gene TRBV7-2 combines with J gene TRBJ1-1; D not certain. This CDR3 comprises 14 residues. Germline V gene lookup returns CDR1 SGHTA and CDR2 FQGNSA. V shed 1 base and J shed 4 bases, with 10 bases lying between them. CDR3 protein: CASSLGRGSTEAFF. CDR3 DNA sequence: TGTGCCAGCAGCTTAGGGCGCGGGAGCACTGAAGCTTTCTTT.

The CDR3 here is CASSFRRAANTGELFF. The CDR3 DNA reads TGTGCCAGCAGTTTTCGCAGGGCCGCGAACACCGGGGAGCTGTTTTTT. V and J are TRBV28 and TRBJ2-2; D is possibly TRBD1 (5 bases). The CDR3 contains 16 residues. Per germline, CDR1 MDHEN and CDR2 SYDVKM. The V end lost 3 bases, the J end lost 0 bases, and 11 bases lay between the germline ends.

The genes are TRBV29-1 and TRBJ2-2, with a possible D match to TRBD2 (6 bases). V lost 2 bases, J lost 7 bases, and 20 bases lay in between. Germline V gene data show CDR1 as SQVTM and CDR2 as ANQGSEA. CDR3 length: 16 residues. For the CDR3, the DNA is TGCAGCGTTGAAACTGCGGCGGGGATTGGTGACGGGGAGCTGTTTTTT. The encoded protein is CSVETAAGIGDGELFF.

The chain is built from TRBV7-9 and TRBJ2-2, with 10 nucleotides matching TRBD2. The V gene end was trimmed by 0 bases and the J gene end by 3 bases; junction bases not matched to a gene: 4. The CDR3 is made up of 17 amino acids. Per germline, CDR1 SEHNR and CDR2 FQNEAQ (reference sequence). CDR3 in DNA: TGTGCCAGCAGCTTAGCGTTCCTAGCGGGAGACACCGGGGAGCTGTTTTTT. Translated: CASSLAFLAGDTGELFF.

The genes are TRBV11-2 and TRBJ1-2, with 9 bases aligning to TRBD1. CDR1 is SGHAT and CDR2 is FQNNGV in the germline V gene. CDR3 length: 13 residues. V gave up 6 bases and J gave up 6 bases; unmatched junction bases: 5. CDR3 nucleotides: TGTGCCAGCAGGCCAACAGGGGGCCATGGCTACACCTTC. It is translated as CASRPTGGHGYTF.

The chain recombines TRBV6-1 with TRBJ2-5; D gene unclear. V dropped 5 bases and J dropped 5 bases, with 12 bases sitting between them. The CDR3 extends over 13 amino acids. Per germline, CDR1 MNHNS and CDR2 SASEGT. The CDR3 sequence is CASSYINEETQYF. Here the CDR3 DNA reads TGTGCCAGCAGTTATATAAACGAGGAGACCCAGTACTTC.

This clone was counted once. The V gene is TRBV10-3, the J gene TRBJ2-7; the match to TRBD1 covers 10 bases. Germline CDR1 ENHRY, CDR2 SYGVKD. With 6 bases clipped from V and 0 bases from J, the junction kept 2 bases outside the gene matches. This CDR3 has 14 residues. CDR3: CAIRGTGDSYEQYF. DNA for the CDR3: TGTGCCATCAGAGGGACAGGGGACTCCTACGAGCAGTACTTC.

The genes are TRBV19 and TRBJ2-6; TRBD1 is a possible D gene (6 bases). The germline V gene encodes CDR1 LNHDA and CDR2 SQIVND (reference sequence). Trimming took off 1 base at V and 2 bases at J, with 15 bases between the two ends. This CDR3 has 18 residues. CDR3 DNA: TGTGCCAGTAGTATAGGCGACAGGATGGGGACTGGGGCCAACGTCCTGACTTTC. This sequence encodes CASSIGDRMGTGANVLTF.

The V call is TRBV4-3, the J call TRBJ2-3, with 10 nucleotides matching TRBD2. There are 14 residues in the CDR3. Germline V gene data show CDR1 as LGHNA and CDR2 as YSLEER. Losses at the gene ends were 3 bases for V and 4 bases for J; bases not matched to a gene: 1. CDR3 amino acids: CASSQSGRADTQYF. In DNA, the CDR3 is TGCGCCAGCAGCCAGAGCGGGAGGGCAGATACGCAGTATTTT.

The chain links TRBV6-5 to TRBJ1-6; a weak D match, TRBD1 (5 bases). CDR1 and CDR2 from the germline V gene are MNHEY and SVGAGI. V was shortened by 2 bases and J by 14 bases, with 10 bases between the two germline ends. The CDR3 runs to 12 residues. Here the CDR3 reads CASSYGGGALHF. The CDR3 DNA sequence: TGTGCCAGCAGTTACGGAGGAGGGGCCCTCCACTTT.

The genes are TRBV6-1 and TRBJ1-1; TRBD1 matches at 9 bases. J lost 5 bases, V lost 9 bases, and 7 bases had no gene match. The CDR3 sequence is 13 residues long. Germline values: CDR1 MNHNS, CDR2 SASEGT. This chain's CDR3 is CASGQGFGTEAFF. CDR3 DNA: TGTGCCAGTGGACAGGGGTTTGGGACTGAAGCTTTCTTT.

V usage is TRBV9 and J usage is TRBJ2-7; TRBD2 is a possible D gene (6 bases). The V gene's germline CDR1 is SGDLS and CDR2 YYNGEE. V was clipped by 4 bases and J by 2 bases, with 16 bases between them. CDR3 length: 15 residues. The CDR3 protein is CASSSSAGLPYEQYF. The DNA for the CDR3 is TGTGCCAGCAGCTCCTCGGCGGGACTCCCCTACGAGCAGTACTTC.

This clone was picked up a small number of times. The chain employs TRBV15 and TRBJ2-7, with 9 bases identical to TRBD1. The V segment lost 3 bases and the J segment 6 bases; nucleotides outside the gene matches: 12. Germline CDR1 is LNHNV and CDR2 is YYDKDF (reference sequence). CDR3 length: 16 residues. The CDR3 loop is CATSRHGQGLRGEQYF. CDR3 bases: TGTGCCACCAGCAGGCACGGACAGGGGCTCAGGGGCGAGCAGTACTTC.

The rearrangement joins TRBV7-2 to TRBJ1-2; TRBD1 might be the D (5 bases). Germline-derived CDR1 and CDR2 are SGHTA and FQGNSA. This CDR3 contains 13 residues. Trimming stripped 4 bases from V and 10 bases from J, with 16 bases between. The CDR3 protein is CASSSGLNLFYTF. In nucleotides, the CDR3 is TGTGCCAGCAGCTCGGGACTGAACCTTTTCTACACCTTC. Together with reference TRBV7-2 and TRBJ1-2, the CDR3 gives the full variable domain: GAGVSQSPSNKVTEKGKDVELRCDPISGHTALYWYRQSLGQGLEFLIYFQGNSAPDKSGLPSDRFSAERTGGSVSTLTIQRTQQEDSAVYLCASSSGLNLFYTFGSGTRLTVV.

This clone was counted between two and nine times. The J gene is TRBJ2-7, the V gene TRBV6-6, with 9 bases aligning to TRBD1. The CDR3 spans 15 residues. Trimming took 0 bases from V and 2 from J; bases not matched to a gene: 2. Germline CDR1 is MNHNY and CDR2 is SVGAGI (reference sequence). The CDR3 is CASSYSDRGAYEQYF. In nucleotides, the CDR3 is TGTGCCAGCAGTTACTCTGACAGGGGGGCCTACGAGCAGTACTTC.